The sample holds a few counts of the clone carrying this T cell receptor (beta chain). The antigen remains undetermined. TCR beta CDR3 sequences were amplified from RNA transcripts. TCR CDR3 regions were first amplified by RT-PCR with HTBI primers. MiXCR, applied by TCRdb to the multiplex PCR reads, yields one record per CDR3 protein. The data hold hundreds of thousands of distinct CDR3 sequences, with around a sixth observed a single time. These data originate in a study of T cells in Graves' hyperthyroidism and ophthalmopathy. Study summary: Blood from the periphery was taken at initial diagnosis, before any treatment.

The CDR3 contains 16 residues. V lost 0 bases to trimming and J lost 1 base; unmatched junction nucleotides: 1. The germline gives CDR1 LGHNA, CDR2 YNFKEQ. Exclusion of patients followed from uncontrolled infection, other autoimmune disease, pregnancy or lactation. Used for diagnoses were clinical symptoms, serum thyroxine and TRAb, thyroid ultrasound and orbital computed tomography. Whole-study results and caveats: Progression to ophthalmopathy was predicted a median of 6.5 months early.

This receptor was identified in a woman younger than 30 with Graves' hyperthyroidism. Sequencing was performed on blood. This chain joins TRBV4-2 and TRBJ2-3, with TRBD1 matching over 10 bases. CDR3 region: CASSQDGTGGTDTQYF. DNA for the CDR3: TGTGCCAGCAGCCAAGATGGGACAGGGGGCACAGATACGCAGTATTTT.